A selection of T cell receptor beta chains follows, all from one sample in a study of T cells in Graves' hyperthyroidism and ophthalmopathy. TCRdb reanalysed the multiplex PCR reads using MiXCR and keeps one entry per CDR3 protein. Here the sample spans more than 300,000 distinct CDR3 sequences, 17% being singletons. Sequenced sample: blood. The receptors were gathered from a woman aged 30 to 39 with Graves' hyperthyroidism that later progressed to Graves' ophthalmopathy. CDR3s include the opening cysteine and the closing phenylalanine or tryptophan. The D gene is left open where the match is weak. The size of a clone is reported for some rows only, either as once, few or many, or as a class for expanded clones.

TRBV30	many	NA	TRBJ2-2	CAWSKTSTGELFF	TGTGCCTGGAGTAAGACTAGCACCGGGGAGCTGTTTTTT
TRBV18	few	NA	TRBJ1-5	CASSPSGARNQPQHF	TGTGCCAGCTCACCATCGGGGGCTCGCAATCAGCCCCAGCATTTT
TRBV6-2/TRBV6-3	NA	TRBD1	TRBJ2-5	CASSYLGDSQETQYF	TGTGCCAGCAGTTACCTCGGGGACAGCCAAGAGACCCAGTACTTC
TRBV18	NA	NA	TRBJ1-1	CASSPSEAEAFF	TGTGCCAGCTCACCCTCGGAGGCTGAAGCTTTCTTT
TRBV19	many	TRBD2	TRBJ2-2	CASSIPRSLAGAGELFF	TGTGCCAGTAGTATACCACGCTCACTAGCGGGAGCTGGGGAGCTGTTTTTT
TRBV4-1	NA	NA	TRBJ1-5	CASSRRENNQPQHF	TGCGCCAGCAGCCGAAGAGAAAACAATCAGCCCCAGCATTTT
TRBV30	NA	TRBD1	TRBJ1-2	CAWKTPGQGFNYGYTF	TGTGCCTGGAAGACGCCGGGACAGGGGTTCAACTATGGCTACACCTTC
TRBV7-2	many	TRBD2	TRBJ2-7	CASSPGGGWTSGTYEQYF	TGTGCCAGCAGCCCGGGGGGGGGATGGACTAGCGGTACCTACGAGCAGTACTTC
TRBV15	many	NA	TRBJ1-2	CATSRDSGGGGGYTF	TGTGCCACCAGCAGAGATTCCGGAGGAGGTGGTGGCTACACCTTC
TRBV6-2/TRBV6-3	NA	TRBD2	TRBJ2-7	CASSGTGRTSGGYEQYF	TGTGCCAGCAGTGGGACCGGCAGGACTAGCGGGGGCTACGAGCAGTACTTC
TRBV28	NA	TRBD1	TRBJ1-2	CASHVGTGGDPTF	TGTGCCAGCCATGTCGGGACAGGGGGGGATCCCACCTTC
TRBV28	many	NA	TRBJ1-2	CASHRPTHYGYTF	TGTGCCAGCCACCGACCCACCCACTATGGCTACACCTTC
TRBV7-8	many	NA	TRBJ2-1	CASRRNALSYNEQFF	TGTGCCAGCAGACGAAACGCCCTCTCCTACAATGAGCAGTTCTTC
TRBV27	NA	TRBD1	TRBJ2-5	CASSSGQEYQETQYF	TGTGCCAGCAGTTCTGGACAGGAGTACCAAGAGACCCAGTACTTC
TRBV28	many	NA	TRBJ1-4	CASSPGWANEKLFF	TGTGCCAGCAGCCCCGGTTGGGCTAATGAAAAACTGTTTTTT
TRBV12-3/TRBV12-4	many	NA	TRBJ2-5	CASSLRVGETQYF	TGTGCCAGCAGTTTAAGGGTGGGCGAGACCCAGTACTTC
TRBV28	many	TRBD2	TRBJ2-1	CASRGLAGGSGNEQFF	TGTGCCAGCCGAGGACTAGCGGGAGGTTCAGGGAATGAGCAGTTCTTC
TRBV4-1	NA	TRBD1	TRBJ1-6	CASSQRGHGTFSYNSPLHF	TGCGCCAGCAGCCAAAGGGGGCATGGGACCTTCTCCTATAATTCACCCCTCCACTTT
TRBV5-1	many	NA	TRBJ2-3	CASSLVGTDTQYF	TGTGCCAGCAGCTTAGTTGGCACAGATACGCAGTATTTT
TRBV6-2/TRBV6-3	many	NA	TRBJ2-1	CASSSLQSYNEQFF	TGTGCCAGCAGTTCCTTACAGTCCTACAATGAGCAGTTCTTC
TRBV28	many	TRBD1	TRBJ2-7	CASRYTGGRHYEQYF	TGTGCCAGCCGGTATACAGGGGGGAGACACTACGAGCAGTACTTC
TRBV27	many	NA	TRBJ1-2	CASSLRQNPNYGYTF	TGTGCCAGCAGTCTAAGACAGAACCCTAACTATGGCTACACCTTC
TRBV5-1	NA	NA	TRBJ2-5	CASSFPPSSRDETQYF	TGCGCCAGCAGCTTCCCTCCATCTAGCAGGGACGAGACCCAGTACTTC
TRBV7-7	NA	TRBD2	TRBJ2-3	CASSGVLDTQYF	TGTGCTAGTAGCGGGGTGTTGGATACGCAGTATTTT
TRBV10-2	many	TRBD1	TRBJ2-7	CATGLGTGGPYEQYF	TGCGCCACAGGTCTTGGGACAGGGGGTCCCTACGAGCAGTACTTC
TRBV28	few	TRBD1	TRBJ2-3	CASSERGTGPISDTQYF	TGTGCCAGCAGTGAAAGGGGGACAGGGCCTATCTCAGATACGCAGTATTTT
TRBV14	NA	TRBD1	TRBJ2-1	CASSQDLRGRLNEQFF	TGTGCCAGCAGCCAAGATCTCAGGGGGCGCCTCAATGAGCAGTTCTTC
TRBV4-1	once	NA	TRBJ2-7	CASSLGGTVYEQYF	TGCGCCAGCAGCCTAGGCGGGACAGTCTACGAGCAGTACTTC
TRBV19	NA	NA	TRBJ2-7	CASSIGRQGYEQYF	TGTGCCAGTAGTATAGGACGGCAGGGCTACGAGCAGTACTTC
TRBV4-1	NA	NA	TRBJ2-6	CASSQEGRVSGANVLTF	TGCGCCAGCAGCCAGGAGGGGCGCGTGTCTGGGGCCAACGTCCTGACTTTC
TRBV6-6	NA	NA	TRBJ1-5	CASSYSASGFTDTQHF	TGTGCCAGCAGTTACTCTGCTAGCGGGTTCACAGATACGCAGCATTTT
TRBV28	many	NA	TRBJ2-7	CASSTPRRGAKPGDSTPYEQYF	TGTGCCAGCAGTACACCCCGGCGCGGGGCAAAACCCGGGGATTCGACCCCCTACGAGCAGTACTTC
TRBV29-1	few	TRBD2	TRBJ2-7	CSVGGGNSYEQYF	TGCAGCGTTGGGGGGGGGAACTCCTACGAGCAGTACTTC
TRBV20-1	many	NA	TRBJ1-1	CSAIAIPGSANTEAFF	TGCAGTGCGATTGCAATCCCCGGCAGCGCGAACACTGAAGCTTTCTTT
TRBV28	few	TRBD2	TRBJ2-1	CAIGTSGNNEQFF	TGTGCCATTGGGACTAGCGGGAACAATGAGCAGTTCTTC
TRBV19	NA	NA	TRBJ2-6	CASSPWLAAFSSGANVLTF	TGTGCCAGTAGTCCATGGTTAGCGGCCTTTAGCTCTGGGGCCAACGTCCTGACTTTC
TRBV28	many	TRBD1	TRBJ2-1	CASSSQTGYSYNEQFF	TGTGCCAGCAGTTCCCAGACAGGGTACTCCTACAATGAGCAGTTCTTC
TRBV2	many	NA	TRBJ2-1	CASRAAVEGRRNEQFF	TGTGCCAGCAGAGCCGCCGTCGAGGGGCGAAGGAATGAGCAGTTCTTC
TRBV29-1	few	TRBD1	TRBJ1-2	CSVGDMTGGGYTF	TGCAGCGTGGGGGATATGACAGGGGGTGGCTACACCTTC
TRBV28	many	TRBD1	TRBJ2-5	CASSLGQAAQYF	TGTGCCAGCAGTCTCGGACAGGCGGCACAGTACTTC
TRBV28	many	TRBD1	TRBJ2-5	CASRRRRDRGLRGETQYF	TGTGCCAGCAGGCGCCGCCGGGACAGGGGCCTACGCGGAGAGACCCAGTACTTC